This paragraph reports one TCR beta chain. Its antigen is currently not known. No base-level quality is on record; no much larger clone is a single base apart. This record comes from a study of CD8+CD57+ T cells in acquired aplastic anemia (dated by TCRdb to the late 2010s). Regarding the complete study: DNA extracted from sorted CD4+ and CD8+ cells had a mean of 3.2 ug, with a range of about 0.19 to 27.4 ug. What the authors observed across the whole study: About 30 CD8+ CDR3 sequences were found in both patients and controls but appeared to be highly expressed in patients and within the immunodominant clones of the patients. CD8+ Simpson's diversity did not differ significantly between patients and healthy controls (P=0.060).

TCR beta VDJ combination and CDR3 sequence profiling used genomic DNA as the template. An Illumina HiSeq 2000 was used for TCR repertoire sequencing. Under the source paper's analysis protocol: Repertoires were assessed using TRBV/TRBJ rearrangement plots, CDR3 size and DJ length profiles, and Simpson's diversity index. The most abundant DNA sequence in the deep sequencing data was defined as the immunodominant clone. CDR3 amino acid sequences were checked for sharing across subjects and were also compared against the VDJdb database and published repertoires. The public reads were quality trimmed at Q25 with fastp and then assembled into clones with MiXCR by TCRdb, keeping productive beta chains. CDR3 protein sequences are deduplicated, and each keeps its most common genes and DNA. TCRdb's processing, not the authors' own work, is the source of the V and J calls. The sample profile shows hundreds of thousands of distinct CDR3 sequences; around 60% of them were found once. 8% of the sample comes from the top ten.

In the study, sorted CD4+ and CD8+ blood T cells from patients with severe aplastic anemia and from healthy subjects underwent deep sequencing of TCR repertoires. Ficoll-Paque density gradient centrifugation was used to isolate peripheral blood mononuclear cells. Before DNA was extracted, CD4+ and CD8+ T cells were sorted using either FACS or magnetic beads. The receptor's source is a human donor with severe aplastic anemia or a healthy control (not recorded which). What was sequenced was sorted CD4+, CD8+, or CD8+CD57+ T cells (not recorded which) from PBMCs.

The CDR3 protein sequence reads: CASSEGGPTGRQYF. The nucleotides are TGCGCCAGCAGTGAGGGAGGGCCCACAGGGAGGCAGTACTTC. The chain links TRBV10-1 with TRBJ2-7; the D assignment is uncertain and may be TRBD1 or TRBD2, with 6 bases supporting each. According to the germline V gene (reference sequence), CDR1 reads WNHNN and CDR2 reads SYGVQD. V is pared back by 2 bases and J by 9 bases, with 17 bases lying between the germline termini. Inclusive of the bounding cysteine and phenylalanine, the CDR3 is 14 residues long. Just CDR3 DNA is preserved here, 42 bases in frame from base 1.